This T cell receptor beta chain originates from a study of T-cell reconstitution after alpha-beta-depleted transplantation in children. There are a few counts of this clonotype. What it recognizes is unknown. Overall study findings and caveats: By one year post-transplant, T-cell counts and diversity largely arose from T cells that were newly produced.

After removal of 4 bases from V and 4 bases from J, the junction contained 3 bases not matched to a gene. The CDR3 extends over 16 amino acids. Germline CDR1 reads LGHDT; CDR2 reads YNNKEL (reference sequence). The TCRbeta library was prepared with unique molecular identifiers. TCRdb analysed the PCR reads with MiXCR anew, one entry per CDR3 protein. This repertoire shows about 870,000 distinct CDR3 sequences, approximately 15% found once; its top ten account for approximately 5%. Sample: PBMCs, mostly from graft donor cells, taken 360 days after TCRalphabeta/CD19-depleted stem cell transplant. The chain recombines TRBV3-1 with TRBJ2-3; 15 bases map to TRBD2. The TCR was taken from a male patient younger than 18 who had a stem cell transplant for acute lymphoblastic leukemia, so the T cells may come from the graft donor. CDR3 in amino acids: CASSLGLAGGADTQYF. Written as DNA, the CDR3 is TGTGCCAGCAGCCTTGGACTAGCGGGAGGGGCAGATACGCAGTATTTT.